This T cell receptor beta chain was observed in a study of blood T cell repertoires in COVID-19. The assay was immunoSEQ multiplex PCR, and TCRdb's table has in-frame clones only and misses some. The table records under 300,000 clones, about nine tenths of them present only once. The CDR3 totals 14 residues. The V gene's germline CDR1 is SNHLY and CDR2 FYNNEI. With V trimmed by 6 bases and J by 3 bases, 7 bases remained unmatched. This receptor was taken from a woman between 40 and 50 years old with acute COVID-19. What was sequenced was PBMCs or T cells enriched from blood (not recorded which). The rearrangement joins TRBV2 to TRBJ2-7, with 8 nucleotides matching TRBD1. DNA of the CDR3: TGTGCCAGCAGAGCTCGAGGGACAGGCTACGAGCAGTACTTC. Residues: CASRARGTGYEQYF.